The clone carrying this T cell receptor beta chain was counted ten times or more. Its antigen is as yet unknown. Arm-PCR of CDR3 regions and iRepertoire HTBI primers were the basis on which TCR beta libraries were built. Under the authors' procedure: In the combined samples, 55 to 75 TRBV and 15 or so TRBJ segments were identified. TCRdb re-called the multiplex PCR reads with MiXCR, one entry per CDR3 protein. These V and J calls originate from TCRdb's pipeline instead of the authors' own analysis. In the table there are roughly 440,000 distinct CDR3 sequences, around 15% of which are singletons. Time point meaning: newly diagnosed GD, antithyroid drugs for less than 3 months. Following extraction of RNA from PBMCs, that RNA was used to make the TCR library. Germline CDR1 SGHRS, CDR2 YFSETQ. The CDR3 is 14 residues long. Trimming shortened V by 0 bases and J by 3 bases, and 10 bases separated the two germline ends.

This sample is part of a study of regulatory T cells in long-lasting Graves disease. Study-wide points: Those with persistent disease had in common more public clonotypes (about 2,700) than new patients (more than 900).

The same data also went into a second study, on T cells in Graves' hyperthyroidism and ophthalmopathy.

The sequence derives from a young woman with Graves disease. The source material was peripheral blood mononuclear cells (PBMCs), sampled at new diagnosis, from a patient treated with antithyroid drugs. The J gene is TRBJ2-7, the V gene TRBV5-1; D gene uncertain. The CDR3 region has the DNA TGCGCCAGCAGCTTGGGTAGGTCAGACTACGAGCAGTACTTC. As protein: CASSLGRSDYEQYF.